The source of this T cell receptor (beta chain) is a study of T cell responses to AZD1222 COVID-19 vaccine. The study, taken as a whole, reports: Baseline seropositivity occurred in only a handful of AZD1222 recipients. Among the donors, most were white British and more were female, and clonal diversity was possibly underestimated. The study found Spike-specific TCR breadth and depth rose after two AZD1222 doses.

To note about this clone: The antigen is undetermined.

Generated by immunoSEQ multiplex PCR, the TCRdb table keeps only in-frame clones and is missing some. The data hold some 130,000 clones, with approximately 95% observed a single time. Between the trimmed V and J ends, which lost 4 bases and 2 bases, there was a span of 12 bases. Per the germline V gene, CDR1 is MNHEY and CDR2 is SVGEGT. The CDR3 runs to 14 residues. The clonotype was recovered from an adult who received the AZD1222 COVID-19 vaccine. The input for sequencing was peripheral blood, taken 28 days after the second AZD1222 dose. The chain couples TRBV6-2 or TRBV6-3 to TRBJ2-7; D unclear. CDR3 in DNA: TGTGCCAGCAGTTCCAATTCCCCTCCCTACGAGCAGTACTTC. It translates to CASSSNSPPYEQYF.